This record covers a single TCR beta chain. Its antigen is unknown. These data come from a study of cytomegalovirus exposure and HLA in healthy donors. Trimming removed 4 bases from V and 3 bases from J, with 18 bases in between. Germline V gene data show CDR1 as SEHNR and CDR2 as FQNEAQ (reference sequence). CDR3 size: 16 residues. The donors comprised healthy bone marrow donors. PCR amplification relied on 60 Vbeta primers (plus 13 Jbeta primers). Sequencing was performed with immunoSEQ multiplex PCR; in TCRdb, only in-frame clones are kept and a portion is missing. The sample has 85,000 to 100,000 clones; around 74% are singletons. Study results and limitations: It was assumed in the presence/absence analyses that sequencing depth was roughly uniform across donors. Later analysis identified several of the most significant clusters that appeared linked to common viral pathogens. Earlier analysis found most TCR beta V segments productive about 87% or about 30% of the time.

The specimen sequenced was PBMCs. This chain uses TRBV7-9 with TRBJ2-5; a weak D match, TRBD2 (6 bases). The receptor's source is a middle-aged man in good health and CMV-seropositive. Written as DNA, the CDR3 is TGTGCCAGCAGCTCAATCCCGGGACTGCCGAAAGAGACCCAGTACTTC. This gives the protein CASSSIPGLPKETQYF.